The rows below give T cell receptor beta chains drawn from one sample of a study of molecular identifiers for immune sequencing clone quantification. TCRdb passed the PCR reads through MiXCR, listing each CDR3 protein once. Counted here are hundreds of thousands of distinct CDR3 sequences, roughly 25% occurring once; the ten biggest clones make up 0.7% to 0.95%. Sample: naive CD8+ T cells from blood, with Jurkat cell RNA spiked in. The receptor source for this set is a human donor in good health. Some libraries in this study had Jurkat cell RNA spiked in. The CDR3 runs from the conserved cysteine through the conserved F or W. D genes are given only for firm matches. Not all rows give a size; the values are once, few, many and, for expanded clones, a class.

CDR3 DNA: TGTGCCAGCAGTTTCCGGGGCCTAAAGGGCGGCTACACCTTC
CDR3 protein: CASSFRGLKGGYTF
J gene: TRBJ1-2
D gene: .
clone size: .
V gene: TRBV12-3/TRBV12-4

CDR3 DNA: TGTGCCAGCAGCCCAGAACTAGCGGGGGGACCCGAGACCCGGTACTTC
CDR3 protein: CASSPELAGGPETRYF
J gene: TRBJ2-5
D gene: TRBD2
clone size: .
V gene: TRBV14

CDR3 DNA: TGTGCCAGCATAACTGGAACCTACGAGCAGTACTTC
CDR3 protein: CASITGTYEQYF
J gene: TRBJ2-7
D gene: .
clone size: few
V gene: TRBV2

CDR3 DNA: TGTGCCAGCAGCTCCGGACTAACCCTTATACGCAATGAGCAGTTCTTC
CDR3 protein: CASSSGLTLIRNEQFF
J gene: TRBJ2-1
D gene: .
clone size: few
V gene: TRBV7-6

CDR3 DNA: TGTGCCAGCAGTTGGACTAGCGGGAGGTCTGAGCAGTTCTTC
CDR3 protein: CASSWTSGRSEQFF
J gene: TRBJ2-1
D gene: TRBD2
clone size: .
V gene: TRBV28

CDR3 DNA: TGTGCCAGCAGTTACGCACAGGGACGGGACACTGAAGCTTTCTTT
CDR3 protein: CASSYAQGRDTEAFF
J gene: TRBJ1-1
D gene: .
clone size: few
V gene: TRBV6-6

CDR3 DNA: TGTGCCATCAGTGACCCGGACCAGGGCTTAGAAGCTTTCTTT
CDR3 protein: CAISDPDQGLEAFF
J gene: TRBJ1-1
D gene: .
clone size: many
V gene: TRBV10-3

CDR3 DNA: TGTGCCAGCAGCTTAGGCCGGTTCTGGCAGCGGTCGAACACCGGGGAGCTGTTTTTT
CDR3 protein: CASSLGRFWQRSNTGELFF
J gene: TRBJ2-2
D gene: .
clone size: many
V gene: TRBV13

CDR3 DNA: TGTGCCAGCAGCTTTCCGGGACTAGCGGGGGACACAGATACGCAGTATTTT
CDR3 protein: CASSFPGLAGDTDTQYF
J gene: TRBJ2-3
D gene: TRBD2
clone size: .
V gene: TRBV7-9

CDR3 DNA: TGCGCCAGCAGCCAGGGGGGGCTAGGTCAGCCCCAGCATTTT
CDR3 protein: CASSQGGLGQPQHF
J gene: TRBJ1-5
D gene: .
clone size: many
V gene: TRBV4-1

CDR3 DNA: TGTGCCTGTAACCCCGGGGGGCGAAGCAATCAGCCCCAGCATTTT
CDR3 protein: CACNPGGRSNQPQHF
J gene: TRBJ1-5
D gene: .
clone size: .
V gene: TRBV19

CDR3 DNA: TGTGCCAGCAGCCCGCCCGCCAGGGGGAGTACCGAGCAGTACTTC
CDR3 protein: CASSPPARGSTEQYF
J gene: TRBJ2-7
D gene: TRBD1
clone size: few
V gene: TRBV7-9

CDR3 DNA: TGTGCCATCAGTGATAGGGTAGCCCAAGAGACCCAGTACTTC
CDR3 protein: CAISDRVAQETQYF
J gene: TRBJ2-5
D gene: .
clone size: many
V gene: TRBV10-3

CDR3 DNA: TGTGCCAGCAGTTCTCCCTACCTCCAGGGAGTTCGGTGGGGCACTGGAGCTTTCTTT
CDR3 protein: CASSSPYLQGVRWGTGAFF
J gene: TRBJ1-1
D gene: .
clone size: .
V gene: TRBV12-3/TRBV12-4

CDR3 DNA: TGTGCCAGCAGTTACGCGGTTTGGGGGTCGAACACTGAAGCTTTCTTT
CDR3 protein: CASSYAVWGSNTEAFF
J gene: TRBJ1-1
D gene: .
clone size: many
V gene: TRBV6-5

CDR3 DNA: TGTGCCAGCAGTGAAGCTGTCTTACCGGGGCCCCAGCATTTT
CDR3 protein: CASSEAVLPGPQHF
J gene: TRBJ1-5
D gene: .
clone size: many
V gene: TRBV2

CDR3 DNA: TGCGCCAGCTGCTCCCGGGTGGGGGTGGGGGAGCAGTACTTC
CDR3 protein: CASCSRVGVGEQYF
J gene: TRBJ2-7
D gene: .
clone size: .
V gene: TRBV23-1

CDR3 DNA: TGCGCCAGCAGCCAAGACAGAGTGGCTTACAATGAGCAGTTCTTC
CDR3 protein: CASSQDRVAYNEQFF
J gene: TRBJ2-1
D gene: .
clone size: .
V gene: TRBV4-3

CDR3 DNA: TGTGCCAGCAGCCGCGCTAGCGGGAGTTTGACAGATACGCAGTATTTT
CDR3 protein: CASSRASGSLTDTQYF
J gene: TRBJ2-3
D gene: TRBD2
clone size: .
V gene: TRBV4-2

CDR3 DNA: TGTGCCAGCAGCCTTTGGACAGGGAGAGATACGCAGTATTTT
CDR3 protein: CASSLWTGRDTQYF
J gene: TRBJ2-3
D gene: TRBD1
clone size: .
V gene: TRBV14

CDR3 DNA: TGTGCCAGCAGTTTAGCTAGTGGGCAGTATTTT
CDR3 protein: CASSLASGQYF
J gene: TRBJ2-3
D gene: .
clone size: many
V gene: TRBV12-3/TRBV12-4

CDR3 DNA: TGTGCCAGCAGCCTAATCGTGTCAGGGCAGTACGAGCAGTACTTC
CDR3 protein: CASSLIVSGQYEQYF
J gene: TRBJ2-7
D gene: .
clone size: few
V gene: TRBV7-9

CDR3 DNA: TGTGCCAGCAGTTACCCTCGGGTTAATGAAAAACTGTTTTTT
CDR3 protein: CASSYPRVNEKLFF
J gene: TRBJ1-4
D gene: .
clone size: few
V gene: TRBV6-6

CDR3 DNA: TGTGCCAGCGAGGGGGACGACACCGGGGAGCTGTTTTTT
CDR3 protein: CASEGDDTGELFF
J gene: TRBJ2-2
D gene: .
clone size: .
V gene: TRBV7-3

CDR3 DNA: TGTGCCAGCAGCATACTAGCGGGGATCCAAGAGACCCAGTACTTC
CDR3 protein: CASSILAGIQETQYF
J gene: TRBJ2-5
D gene: TRBD2
clone size: many
V gene: TRBV7-9

CDR3 DNA: TGTGCCAGCAGCTTATCCGGGGGCCCCTTCTACGAGCAGTACTTC
CDR3 protein: CASSLSGGPFYEQYF
J gene: TRBJ2-7
D gene: .
clone size: many
V gene: TRBV7-9

CDR3 DNA: TGTGCCAGCAGCTACGGACTAGCGCCCGAGACCCAGTACTTC
CDR3 protein: CASSYGLAPETQYF
J gene: TRBJ2-5
D gene: TRBD2
clone size: many
V gene: TRBV7-6

CDR3 DNA: TGTGCGAGCTCACCACGGCTCGGACTGCAAGAGACCCAGTACTTC
CDR3 protein: CASSPRLGLQETQYF
J gene: TRBJ2-5
D gene: .
clone size: .
V gene: TRBV18

CDR3 DNA: TGTGCCAGCAGTTTAGTCGCTAGCGGGGGCACAGATACGCAGTATTTT
CDR3 protein: CASSLVASGGTDTQYF
J gene: TRBJ2-3
D gene: TRBD2
clone size: .
V gene: TRBV27

CDR3 DNA: TGTGCCAGCAGTTACTACCGGGGGGCCTACAAGCAGTACTTC
CDR3 protein: CASSYYRGAYKQYF
J gene: TRBJ2-7
D gene: .
clone size: .
V gene: TRBV6-2/TRBV6-3

CDR3 DNA: TGTGCCAGCAGCGTAGGAGGGGGCACGATAGATACGCAGTATTTT
CDR3 protein: CASSVGGGTIDTQYF
J gene: TRBJ2-3
D gene: TRBD1
clone size: .
V gene: TRBV9

CDR3 DNA: TGTGCCAGCAGTCTCGAACAGGGGTATCCTTCGGTTGAAAAACTGTTTTTT
CDR3 protein: CASSLEQGYPSVEKLFF
J gene: TRBJ1-4
D gene: TRBD1
clone size: few
V gene: TRBV12-3/TRBV12-4

CDR3 DNA: TGTGCCAGCAGCCATATTTCACCCCCCCCCGACGGCTACACCTTC
CDR3 protein: CASSHISPPPDGYTF
J gene: TRBJ1-2
D gene: .
clone size: .
V gene: TRBV14

CDR3 DNA: TGTGCCTGGAGCGCAGGGGTGACTGAAGCTTTCTTT
CDR3 protein: CAWSAGVTEAFF
J gene: TRBJ1-1
D gene: .
clone size: many
V gene: TRBV30

CDR3 DNA: TGTGCCAGCAGCCTGACCTCCGGACAGGGGGCTTTGAACACTGAAGCTTTCTTT
CDR3 protein: CASSLTSGQGALNTEAFF
J gene: TRBJ1-1
D gene: TRBD1
clone size: few
V gene: TRBV13

CDR3 DNA: TGTGCCAGCAGCCAAGACGGGGGAGGGTGGATACTAGCTTCCACAGATACGCAGTATTTT
CDR3 protein: CASSQDGGGWILASTDTQYF
J gene: TRBJ2-3
D gene: TRBD2
clone size: few
V gene: TRBV4-2

CDR3 DNA: TGCGCCAGCAGCCAAAAATTATCCGGGACAGGGTTTTCGGCCTATAATTCACCCCTCCACTTT
CDR3 protein: CASSQKLSGTGFSAYNSPLHF
J gene: TRBJ1-6
D gene: TRBD1
clone size: few
V gene: TRBV4-3

CDR3 DNA: TGTGCCAGCAGTTCGACAGGGCCCGGTGAAAAACTGTTTTTT
CDR3 protein: CASSSTGPGEKLFF
J gene: TRBJ1-4
D gene: TRBD1
clone size: few
V gene: TRBV12-3/TRBV12-4

CDR3 DNA: TGTGCCAGTAGTATTGGGCCCGCTCCTTCCAATGAGCAGTTCTTC
CDR3 protein: CASSIGPAPSNEQFF
J gene: TRBJ2-1
D gene: .
clone size: few
V gene: TRBV19

CDR3 DNA: TGTGCCAGCAGCCGTCTAGCGGGGGACTACAATGAGCAGTTCTTC
CDR3 protein: CASSRLAGDYNEQFF
J gene: TRBJ2-1
D gene: TRBD2
clone size: .
V gene: TRBV3-1

CDR3 DNA: TGCAGCGGGGGACAGGGGAACACTGAAGCTTTCTTT
CDR3 protein: CSGGQGNTEAFF
J gene: TRBJ1-1
D gene: TRBD1
clone size: many
V gene: TRBV29-1

CDR3 DNA: TGTGCCAGCAGCCTGGTGACAGACTACAATGAGCAGTTCTTC
CDR3 protein: CASSLVTDYNEQFF
J gene: TRBJ2-1
D gene: .
clone size: few
V gene: TRBV12-3/TRBV12-4

CDR3 DNA: TGTGCCACCAGTGATTCGAGATTCACCGGGGAGCTGTTTTTT
CDR3 protein: CATSDSRFTGELFF
J gene: TRBJ2-2
D gene: .
clone size: few
V gene: TRBV24-1

CDR3 DNA: TGTGCCAGCAGTCCCACCGGTAGGCGCACAGATACGCAGTATTTT
CDR3 protein: CASSPTGRRTDTQYF
J gene: TRBJ2-3
D gene: .
clone size: many
V gene: TRBV12-3/TRBV12-4

CDR3 DNA: TGCAGCGTTGACGGACTAGCGAACACCGGGGAGCTGTTTTTT
CDR3 protein: CSVDGLANTGELFF
J gene: TRBJ2-2
D gene: TRBD2
clone size: many
V gene: TRBV29-1